This is a list of T cell receptor beta chains from one sample in a study of PD-L1 blockade in urothelial cancer. Data came from immunoSEQ multiplex PCR; TCRdb stores just in-frame clones and leaves some out. The data contain some 40,000 clones, approximately 91% of them singletons. Sequencing was performed on PBMCs, taken around atezolizumab (anti-PD-L1) treatment. These receptors came from a donor older than 35 with urothelial cancer. The CDR3 runs from the conserved cysteine through the conserved F or W. The order of the fields is clone size, J gene, D gene, V gene, CDR3 length, CDR3 protein, CDR3 DNA. A D gene is named only where the DNA matches it firmly. Size tells how often a clone was seen (once, few, many) or the class of an expanded clone, and some rows leave it out.

abundance: .; j_gene: TRBJ1-1; d_gene: .; v_gene: TRBV29-1; len: 13; CDR3aa: CSVVPGWNTEAFF; CDR3nt: TGCAGCGTTGTTCCGGGGTGGAACACTGAAGCTTTCTTT
abundance: .; j_gene: TRBJ1-3; d_gene: .; v_gene: TRBV7-6; len: 16; CDR3aa: CASSLAPGHSGNTIYF; CDR3nt: TGTGCCAGCAGCTTAGCGCCGGGACACTCTGGAAACACCATATATTTT
abundance: .; j_gene: TRBJ1-2; d_gene: .; v_gene: TRBV18; len: 14; CDR3aa: CASSTQDRMDGYTF; CDR3nt: TGTGCCAGCTCAACACAAGACAGGATGGATGGCTACACCTTC
abundance: .; j_gene: TRBJ2-5; d_gene: TRBD1; v_gene: TRBV5-1; len: 14; CDR3aa: CASSLLGQGETQYF; CDR3nt: TGCGCCAGCAGCTTGCTGGGACAGGGAGAGACCCAGTACTTC
abundance: once; j_gene: TRBJ2-7; d_gene: TRBD1; v_gene: TRBV4-2; len: 14; CDR3aa: CASSLRTGGYEQYF; CDR3nt: TGTGCCAGCAGCCTCAGGACAGGGGGCTACGAGCAGTACTTC
abundance: .; j_gene: TRBJ1-1; d_gene: .; v_gene: TRBV7-9; len: 13; CDR3aa: CATHRAMNTEAFF; CDR3nt: TGTGCCACCCACAGGGCCATGAACACTGAAGCTTTCTTT
abundance: once; j_gene: TRBJ1-5; d_gene: .; v_gene: TRBV15; len: 17; CDR3aa: CATSPREGQGSNQPQHF; CDR3nt: TGTGCCACCAGCCCCCGTGAAGGGCAGGGGAGCAATCAGCCCCAGCATTTT
abundance: few; j_gene: TRBJ1-1; d_gene: .; v_gene: TRBV30; len: 14; CDR3aa: CAWALGRGDTEAFF; CDR3nt: TGTGCCTGGGCCCTAGGGAGGGGGGACACTGAAGCTTTCTTT
abundance: .; j_gene: TRBJ2-7; d_gene: .; v_gene: TRBV18; len: 15; CDR3aa: CASSPPSQGGYEQYF; CDR3nt: TGTGCCAGCTCACCACCCTCACAGGGCGGTTACGAGCAGTACTTC
abundance: .; j_gene: TRBJ2-3; d_gene: TRBD2; v_gene: TRBV7-2; len: 14; CDR3aa: CASRGLAATDTQYF; CDR3nt: TGTGCCAGCAGGGGACTAGCGGCAACAGATACGCAGTATTTT
abundance: .; j_gene: TRBJ2-6; d_gene: .; v_gene: TRBV11-2; len: 16; CDR3aa: CASSSRLSSGANVLTF; CDR3nt: TGTGCCAGCAGCTCCCGACTGAGCTCTGGGGCCAACGTCCTGACTTTC
abundance: .; j_gene: TRBJ1-5; d_gene: .; v_gene: TRBV11-2; len: 16; CDR3aa: CASSLGGGQGRQPQHF; CDR3nt: TGTGCCAGCAGCTTAGGGGGGGGGCAGGGGCGTCAGCCCCAGCATTTT
abundance: .; j_gene: TRBJ2-2; d_gene: TRBD2; v_gene: TRBV11-2; len: 17; CDR3aa: CASSLEPAGAGGGELFF; CDR3nt: TGTGCCAGCAGCTTAGAGCCAGCGGGAGCTGGGGGCGGGGAGCTGTTTTTT
abundance: .; j_gene: TRBJ1-1; d_gene: .; v_gene: TRBV2; len: 14; CDR3aa: CASRRGGPNTEAFF; CDR3nt: TGTGCCAGCAGGAGGGGGGGCCCGAACACTGAAGCTTTCTTT
abundance: .; j_gene: TRBJ2-3; d_gene: .; v_gene: TRBV27; len: 14; CDR3aa: CASSFGLARDTQYF; CDR3nt: TGTGCCAGCAGTTTTGGCCTAGCTAGAGATACGCAGTATTTT
abundance: .; j_gene: TRBJ2-7; d_gene: TRBD2; v_gene: TRBV29-1; len: 15; CDR3aa: CSVGSKAGVRYEQYF; CDR3nt: TGCAGCGTTGGGAGTAAGGCGGGAGTGCGCTACGAGCAGTACTTC
abundance: .; j_gene: TRBJ2-1; d_gene: TRBD2; v_gene: TRBV7-9; len: 15; CDR3aa: CASSPGLAGYNEQFF; CDR3nt: TGTGCCAGCAGCCCGGGACTAGCGGGATACAATGAGCAGTTCTTC
abundance: .; j_gene: TRBJ2-3; d_gene: TRBD2; v_gene: TRBV4-2; len: 15; CDR3aa: CASTPGGRYTDTQYF; CDR3nt: TGTGCCAGCACCCCGGGGGGGAGGTACACAGATACGCAGTATTTT
abundance: .; j_gene: TRBJ1-1; d_gene: .; v_gene: TRBV6-5; len: 14; CDR3aa: CASSYGRTNTEAFF; CDR3nt: TGTGCCAGCAGTTACGGGAGAACGAACACTGAAGCTTTCTTT
abundance: .; j_gene: TRBJ2-3; d_gene: TRBD1; v_gene: TRBV18; len: 15; CDR3aa: CASSPRDRGLDTQYF; CDR3nt: TGTGCCAGCTCACCACGGGACAGGGGGCTGGATACGCAGTATTTT
abundance: .; j_gene: TRBJ2-1; d_gene: TRBD2; v_gene: TRBV2; len: 15; CDR3aa: CASSTRLAGVLEQFF; CDR3nt: TGTGCCAGCAGTACTCGACTAGCGGGAGTTCTTGAGCAGTTCTTC
abundance: .; j_gene: TRBJ2-7; d_gene: .; v_gene: TRBV5-1; len: 12; CDR3aa: CASRRDDYEQYF; CDR3nt: TGCGCCAGCCGCAGGGATGACTACGAGCAGTACTTC
abundance: .; j_gene: TRBJ2-1; d_gene: TRBD2; v_gene: TRBV19; len: 16; CDR3aa: CASSPTGLAGVGRQFF; CDR3nt: TGTGCCAGTAGTCCCACCGGGCTAGCGGGAGTGGGGCGGCAGTTCTTC
abundance: .; j_gene: TRBJ2-3; d_gene: TRBD2; v_gene: TRBV7-6; len: 20; CDR3aa: CASSLAEGDGLAVLGDTQYF; CDR3nt: TGTGCCAGCAGCTTAGCTGAGGGAGACGGACTAGCGGTTCTAGGCGATACGCAGTATTTT
abundance: .; j_gene: TRBJ1-1; d_gene: TRBD1; v_gene: TRBV15; len: 15; CDR3aa: CATSRGGTGGTEAFF; CDR3nt: TGTGCCACCAGCAGAGGGGGGACAGGGGGGACTGAAGCTTTCTTT
abundance: .; j_gene: TRBJ2-5; d_gene: .; v_gene: TRBV6-1; len: 16; CDR3aa: CASSESSLTGEGTQYF; CDR3nt: TGTGCCAGCAGTGAATCCTCCCTGACAGGGGAGGGGACCCAGTACTTC
abundance: .; j_gene: TRBJ2-7; d_gene: TRBD1; v_gene: TRBV27; len: 14; CDR3aa: CASSSGTGGYEQYF; CDR3nt: TGTGCCAGCAGCTCCGGGACAGGGGGCTACGAGCAGTACTTC
abundance: .; j_gene: TRBJ2-5; d_gene: TRBD1; v_gene: TRBV7-8; len: 17; CDR3aa: CASSPGTGVAPGETQYF; CDR3nt: TGTGCCAGCAGCCCAGGGACAGGGGTGGCACCGGGGGAGACCCAGTACTTC
abundance: once; j_gene: TRBJ2-7; d_gene: TRBD2; v_gene: TRBV5-1; len: 15; CDR3aa: CASSPLAGPPYEQYF; CDR3nt: TGCGCCAGCAGCCCACTAGCGGGTCCTCCCTACGAGCAGTACTTC
abundance: .; j_gene: TRBJ2-1; d_gene: TRBD1; v_gene: TRBV27; len: 15; CDR3aa: CASRWGDRSYNEQFF; CDR3nt: TGTGCCAGCCGGTGGGGGGACAGGTCATACAATGAGCAGTTCTTC
abundance: .; j_gene: TRBJ1-1; d_gene: .; v_gene: TRBV5-1; len: 15; CDR3aa: CASSSQAGMNTEAFF; CDR3nt: TGCGCCAGCAGCTCCCAGGCGGGGATGAACACTGAAGCTTTCTTT
abundance: once; j_gene: TRBJ2-7; d_gene: TRBD2; v_gene: TRBV29-1; len: 14; CDR3aa: CSAGGRSYNSEQYF; CDR3nt: TGCAGCGCGGGAGGCAGGTCCTACAATTCCGAGCAGTACTTC
abundance: .; j_gene: TRBJ2-1; d_gene: .; v_gene: TRBV6-5; len: 14; CDR3aa: CASTRGSSYNEQFF; CDR3nt: TGTGCCAGCACCAGGGGAAGCTCCTACAATGAGCAGTTCTTC
abundance: .; j_gene: TRBJ2-3; d_gene: TRBD2; v_gene: TRBV7-3; len: 16; CDR3aa: CASSPTSGASTDTQYF; CDR3nt: TGTGCCAGCAGCCCCACCAGCGGGGCTAGCACAGATACGCAGTATTTT
abundance: .; j_gene: TRBJ1-1; d_gene: .; v_gene: TRBV6-6; len: 13; CDR3aa: CASRPPSGTEAFF; CDR3nt: TGTGCCAGCAGGCCTCCTTCCGGGACTGAAGCTTTCTTT
abundance: .; j_gene: TRBJ2-6; d_gene: TRBD2; v_gene: TRBV5-1; len: 14; CDR3aa: CASSPRGRGDVLTF; CDR3nt: TGCGCCAGCAGCCCGCGGGGGAGGGGTGACGTCCTGACTTTC
abundance: .; j_gene: TRBJ1-2; d_gene: TRBD1; v_gene: TRBV7-9; len: 13; CDR3aa: CASSPRGVDGYTF; CDR3nt: TGTGCCAGCAGCCCCAGGGGGGTGGATGGCTACACCTTC
abundance: .; j_gene: TRBJ2-1; d_gene: TRBD2; v_gene: TRBV2; len: 16; CDR3aa: CASSRLAGGFYNEQFF; CDR3nt: TGTGCCAGCAGCCGCCTAGCGGGAGGGTTTTACAATGAGCAGTTCTTC
abundance: once; j_gene: TRBJ2-3; d_gene: TRBD2; v_gene: TRBV30; len: 15; CDR3aa: CAWSRPGLVADTQYF; CDR3nt: TGTGCCTGGAGTCGGCCCGGACTAGTCGCAGATACGCAGTATTTT
abundance: .; j_gene: TRBJ2-5; d_gene: .; v_gene: TRBV18; len: 13; CDR3aa: CASSPLGRETQYF; CDR3nt: TGTGCCAGCTCACCATTGGGCCGAGAGACCCAGTACTTC